This TCR beta chain was recovered during a study of OX40 agonist ivuxolimab in advanced cancers. Overall study context: Hepatocellular carcinoma, melanoma, renal cell or head and neck cancer was diagnosed in the dose-escalation patients.

V lost 4 bases and J 5 bases, leaving 16 bases between the germline ends. CDR1 is ENHRY and CDR2 is SYGVKD in the germline V gene. This CDR3 has 15 residues. The repertoire was sequenced with immunoSEQ multiplex PCR; TCRdb's copy has only in-frame clones and lacks some. The data contain some 43,000 clones, about 83% of them singletons. Exclusion of a patient followed from autoimmune disease history or systemic immunosuppression. Concerning this clone: Its antigen is not identified.

General observations from the study: Several nonresponders also turned out to have low normalized T-cell clonal expansion.

This sample comprised CD4+ or CD8+ T cells sorted from blood, obtained in a trial of the OX40 agonist ivuxolimab. The chain joins TRBV10-3 to TRBJ2-3; maybe TRBD2 (7 bases). The TCR comes from an adult with an advanced solid tumor such as melanoma, head and neck, liver or kidney cancer. The CDR3 coding sequence is TGTGCCATCAGTGCCCCGGAGGGGGGGGTAGATACGCAGTATTTT. Translation: CAISAPEGGVDTQYF.